This T cell receptor beta chain came from a study of blood T cell repertoires in COVID-19. The wider study: Samples came from the United States, Italy and Spain, spanning acute and convalescent COVID-19. The cDNA or gDNA used as material had been derived from T cells, B-cell-depleted T cells, or PBMCs.

In the authors' workflow: Amplification of reference gene primers provided the estimated nucleated cell counts. Here immunoSEQ multiplex PCR was the method, and the copy in TCRdb shows in-frame clones only, minus some. The DNA gave D and trimming, while V, J and clone size come from that table. In the table there are under 200,000 clones, 83% of which are singletons. The CDR3 length is 14 residues. Germline trimming cut 4 bases from V and 2 bases from J; bases unmatched to any gene: 3. Germline V gene sequence: CDR1 SGHTS, CDR2 YDEGEE. This clone was seen more than once but under ten times. Input material: peripheral blood. The rearrangement links TRBV5-8 to TRBJ2-5; 9 bases map to TRBD1. The sequence was obtained from an elderly woman with acute or convalescent COVID-19. The CDR3 coding sequence is TGTGCCAGCAGCACAGGACAGGGGCAAGAGACCCAGTACTTC. It is translated as CASSTGQGQETQYF.